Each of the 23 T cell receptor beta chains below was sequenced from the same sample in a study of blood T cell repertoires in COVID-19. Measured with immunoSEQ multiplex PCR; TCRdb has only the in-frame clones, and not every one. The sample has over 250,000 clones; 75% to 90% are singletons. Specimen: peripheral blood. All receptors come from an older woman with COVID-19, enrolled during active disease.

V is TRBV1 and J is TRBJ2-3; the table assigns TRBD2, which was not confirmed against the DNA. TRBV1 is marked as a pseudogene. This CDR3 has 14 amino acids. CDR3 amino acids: CTSSQAGLSDTQYF. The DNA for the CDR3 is TGCACCAGCAGCCAGGCCGGACTTTCGGATACGCAGTATTTT.

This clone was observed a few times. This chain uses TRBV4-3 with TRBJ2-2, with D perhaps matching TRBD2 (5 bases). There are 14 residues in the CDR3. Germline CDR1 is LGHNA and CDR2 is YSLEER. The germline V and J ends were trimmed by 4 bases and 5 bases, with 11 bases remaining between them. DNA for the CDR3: TGCGCCAGCAGCCGCAGGCTAGCAACCGGGGAGCTGTTTTTT. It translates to CASSRRLATGELFF.

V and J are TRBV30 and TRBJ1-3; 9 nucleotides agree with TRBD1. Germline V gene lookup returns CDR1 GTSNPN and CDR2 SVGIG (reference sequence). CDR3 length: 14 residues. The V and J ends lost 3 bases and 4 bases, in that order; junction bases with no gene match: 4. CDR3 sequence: CAWSPGTGGNTIYF. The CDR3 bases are TGTGCCTGGAGCCCGGGGACAGGGGGAAACACCATATATTTT.

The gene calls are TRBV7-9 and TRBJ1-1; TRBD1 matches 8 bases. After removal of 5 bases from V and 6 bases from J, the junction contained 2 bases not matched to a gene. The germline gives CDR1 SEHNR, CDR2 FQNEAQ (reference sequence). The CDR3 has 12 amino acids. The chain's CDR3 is CASSQGAPEAFF. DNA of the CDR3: TGTGCCAGCAGCCAGGGGGCCCCTGAAGCTTTCTTT.

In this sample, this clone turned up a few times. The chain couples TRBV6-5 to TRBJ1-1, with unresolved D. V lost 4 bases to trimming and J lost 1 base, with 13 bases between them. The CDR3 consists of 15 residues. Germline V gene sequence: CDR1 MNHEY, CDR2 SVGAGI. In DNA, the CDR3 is TGTGCCAGCAGTTCCACGGACGGGAAGAACACTGAAGCTTTCTTT. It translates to CASSSTDGKNTEAFF.

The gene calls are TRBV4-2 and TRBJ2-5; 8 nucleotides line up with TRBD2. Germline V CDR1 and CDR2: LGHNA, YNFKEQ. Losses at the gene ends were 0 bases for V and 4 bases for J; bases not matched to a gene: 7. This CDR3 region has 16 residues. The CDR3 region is CASSQEAPGLGETQYF. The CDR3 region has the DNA TGTGCCAGCAGCCAAGAGGCACCGGGACTAGGAGAGACCCAGTACTTC.

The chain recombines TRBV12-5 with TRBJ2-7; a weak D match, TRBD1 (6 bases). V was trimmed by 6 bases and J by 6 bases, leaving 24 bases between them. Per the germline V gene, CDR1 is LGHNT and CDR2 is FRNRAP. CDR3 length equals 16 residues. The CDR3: CASGPNSGSQQGEQYF. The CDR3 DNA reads TGTGCTAGTGGACCTAACTCAGGTTCCCAACAGGGCGAGCAGTACTTC.

In DNA, the CDR3 is TGTGCCAGCAGCCCTACACAGGGGACAAACACCATATATTTT. Translation gives CASSPTQGTNTIYF. This rearrangement joins TRBV7-9 to TRBJ1-3, with TRBD1 matching over 7 bases. The germline V gene encodes CDR1 SEHNR and CDR2 FQNEAQ (reference sequence). The trim removed 5 bases at V and 6 bases at J, leaving 7 bases unmatched. This CDR3 has 14 amino acids.

The CDR3 loop reads CASSEGRQGAEPLHF. Here the CDR3 DNA reads TGTGCCAGCAGTGAAGGAAGACAGGGTGCGGAACCCCTCCACTTT. The V gene is TRBV25-1, the J gene TRBJ1-6; TRBD1 matches 7 bases. The V gene end was trimmed by 2 bases and the J gene end by 12 bases; junction bases not matched to a gene: 10. Germline values: CDR1 MGHDK, CDR2 SYGVNS. CDR3 length equals 15 residues.

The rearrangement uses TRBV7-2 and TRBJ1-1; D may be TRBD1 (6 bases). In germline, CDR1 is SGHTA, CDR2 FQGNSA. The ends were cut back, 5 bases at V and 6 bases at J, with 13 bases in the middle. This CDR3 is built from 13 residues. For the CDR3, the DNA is TGTGCCAGCAGCCTACAGGGCGTCTCTGAAGCTTTCTTT. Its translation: CASSLQGVSEAFF.

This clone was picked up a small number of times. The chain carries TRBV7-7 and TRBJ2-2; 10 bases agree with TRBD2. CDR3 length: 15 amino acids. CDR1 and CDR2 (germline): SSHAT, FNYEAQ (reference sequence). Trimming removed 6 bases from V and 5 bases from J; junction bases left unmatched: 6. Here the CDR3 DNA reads TGTGCCAGCAGTCCATTAGCGGGGGGTACCGGGGAGCTGTTTTTT. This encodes CASSPLAGGTGELFF.

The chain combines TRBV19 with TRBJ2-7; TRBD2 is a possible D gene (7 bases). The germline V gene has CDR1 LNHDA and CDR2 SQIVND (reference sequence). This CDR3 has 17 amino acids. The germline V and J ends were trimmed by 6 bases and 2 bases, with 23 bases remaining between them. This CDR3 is CASSPEGEGPLPYEQYF. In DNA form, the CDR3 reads TGTGCCAGTAGCCCGGAGGGGGAGGGACCTCTACCCTACGAGCAGTACTTC.

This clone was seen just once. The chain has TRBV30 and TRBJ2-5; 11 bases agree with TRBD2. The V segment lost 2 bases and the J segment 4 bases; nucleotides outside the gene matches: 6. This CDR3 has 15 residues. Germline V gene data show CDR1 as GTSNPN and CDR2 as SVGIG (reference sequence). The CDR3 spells CAWSLLAGEGETQYF. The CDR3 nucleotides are TGTGCCTGGAGTCTACTAGCGGGGGAGGGAGAGACCCAGTACTTC. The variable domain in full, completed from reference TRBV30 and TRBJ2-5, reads SQTIHQWPATLVQPVGSPLSLECTVEGTSNPNLYWYRQAAGRGLQLLFYSVGIGQISSEVPQNLSASRPQDRQFILSSKKLLLSDSGFYLCAWSLLAGEGETQYFGPGTRLLVL.

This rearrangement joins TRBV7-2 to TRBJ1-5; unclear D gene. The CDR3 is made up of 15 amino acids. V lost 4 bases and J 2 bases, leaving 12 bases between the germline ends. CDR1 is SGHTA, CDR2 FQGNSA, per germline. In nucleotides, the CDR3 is TGTGCCAGCAGCTCAATTTTACATGGCAATCAGCCCCAGCATTTT. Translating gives CASSSILHGNQPQHF.

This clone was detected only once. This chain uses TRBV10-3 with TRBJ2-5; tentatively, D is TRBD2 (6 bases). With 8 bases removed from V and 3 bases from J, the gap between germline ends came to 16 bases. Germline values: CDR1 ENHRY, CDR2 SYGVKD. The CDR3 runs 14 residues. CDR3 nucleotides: TGTGCCATCGGTGGAGGTGCGGGGAAAGAGACCCAGTACTTC. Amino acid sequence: CAIGGGAGKETQYF.

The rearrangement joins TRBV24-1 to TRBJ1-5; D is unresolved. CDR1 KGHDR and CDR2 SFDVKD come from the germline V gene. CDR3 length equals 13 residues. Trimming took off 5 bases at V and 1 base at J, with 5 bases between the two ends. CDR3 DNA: TGTGCCACCAGTGCACAGAGCAATCAGCCCCAGCATTTT. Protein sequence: CATSAQSNQPQHF.

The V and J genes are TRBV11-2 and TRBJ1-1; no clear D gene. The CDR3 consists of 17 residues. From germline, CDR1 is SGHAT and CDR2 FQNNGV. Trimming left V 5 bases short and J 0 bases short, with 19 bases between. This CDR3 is CASSPVGLAIMNTEAFF. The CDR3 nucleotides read TGTGCCAGCAGCCCTGTGGGCCTCGCGATAATGAACACTGAAGCTTTCTTT.

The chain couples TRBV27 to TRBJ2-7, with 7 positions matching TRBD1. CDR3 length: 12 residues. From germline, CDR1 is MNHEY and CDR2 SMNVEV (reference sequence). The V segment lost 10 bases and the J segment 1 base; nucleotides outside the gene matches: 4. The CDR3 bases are TGTGCCACCCGGACAGGATCCTACGAGCAGTACTTC. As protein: CATRTGSYEQYF.

CDR3 sequence reads: CASSLRQGQETQYF. For the CDR3, the DNA is TGCGCCAGCAGCTTGAGGCAGGGGCAAGAGACCCAGTACTTC. This sequence joins TRBV5-1 and TRBJ2-5, with D possibly being TRBD1 (6 bases). The CDR3 runs to 14 residues. The V gene lost 1 base and the J gene lost 2 bases, with 9 bases spanning the gap. Per the germline V gene, CDR1 is SGHRS and CDR2 is YFSETQ.

CDR3 nucleotides: TGTGCCAGCTCACCTCTCCCTTCGACGAGTTTAGGAGGGGCCTGGGAGACCCAGTACTTC. It codes for CASSPLPSTSLGGAWETQYF. The chain combines TRBV18 with TRBJ2-5; tentative D call: TRBD2 (6 bases). Germline V gene lookup returns CDR1 KGHSH and CDR2 LQKENI. V was clipped by 3 bases and J by 5 bases, with 31 bases between them. There are 20 residues in the CDR3.

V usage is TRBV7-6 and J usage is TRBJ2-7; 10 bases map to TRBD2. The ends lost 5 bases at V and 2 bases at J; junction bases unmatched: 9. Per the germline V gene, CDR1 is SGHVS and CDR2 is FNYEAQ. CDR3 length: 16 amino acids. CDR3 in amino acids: CASSPSGSGGAYEQYF. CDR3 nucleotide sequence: TGTGCCAGCAGCCCGAGTGGCAGCGGGGGGGCCTACGAGCAGTACTTC.

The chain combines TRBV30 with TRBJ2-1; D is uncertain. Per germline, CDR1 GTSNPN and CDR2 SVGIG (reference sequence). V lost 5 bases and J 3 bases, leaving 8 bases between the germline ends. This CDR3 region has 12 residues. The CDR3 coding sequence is TGTGCCTGGCTAAGACTCTACAATGAGCAGTTCTTC. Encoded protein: CAWLRLYNEQFF.

CDR3 coding DNA: TGTGCCAGTAGTACCTCAGGACAGGGCCTCAATGAAAAACTGTTTTTT. This sequence encodes CASSTSGQGLNEKLFF. The rearrangement links TRBV19 to TRBJ1-4, with 8 bases matching TRBD1. Trimming took 4 bases from V and 5 from J; bases not matched to a gene: 9. CDR1 is LNHDA, CDR2 SQIVND, per germline (reference sequence). The CDR3 contains 16 residues.